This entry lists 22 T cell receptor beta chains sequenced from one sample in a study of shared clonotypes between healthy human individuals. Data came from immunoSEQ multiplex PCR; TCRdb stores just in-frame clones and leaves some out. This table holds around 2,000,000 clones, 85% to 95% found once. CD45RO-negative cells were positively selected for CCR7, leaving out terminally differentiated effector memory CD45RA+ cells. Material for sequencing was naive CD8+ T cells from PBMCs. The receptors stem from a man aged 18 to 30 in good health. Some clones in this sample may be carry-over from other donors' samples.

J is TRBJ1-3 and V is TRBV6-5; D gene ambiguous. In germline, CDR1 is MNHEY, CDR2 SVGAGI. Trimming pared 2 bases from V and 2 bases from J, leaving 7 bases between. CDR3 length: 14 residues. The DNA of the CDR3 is TGTGCCAGCAGTTACAGGGAGGCTGGAAACACCATATATTTT. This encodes CASSYREAGNTIYF.

CDR3 sequence (DNA): TGTGCCAGCGGGGGGGAACGGGCTCCCATCTACTACGAGCAGTACTTC. Its protein is CASGGERAPIYYEQYF. The chain couples TRBV7-9 to TRBJ2-7, with TRBD2 identical over 7 bases. CDR1 is SEHNR, CDR2 FQNEAQ, per germline (reference sequence). CDR3 length: 16 residues. V shed 8 bases and J 3 bases; nucleotides not matched to a gene: 16.

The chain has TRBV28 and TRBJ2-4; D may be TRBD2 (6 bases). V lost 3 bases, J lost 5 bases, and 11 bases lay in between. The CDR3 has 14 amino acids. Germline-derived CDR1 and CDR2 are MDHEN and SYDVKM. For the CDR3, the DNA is TGTGCCAGCAGTTTTTTTCGCGGGGAAAACATTCAGTACTTC. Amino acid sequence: CASSFFRGENIQYF.

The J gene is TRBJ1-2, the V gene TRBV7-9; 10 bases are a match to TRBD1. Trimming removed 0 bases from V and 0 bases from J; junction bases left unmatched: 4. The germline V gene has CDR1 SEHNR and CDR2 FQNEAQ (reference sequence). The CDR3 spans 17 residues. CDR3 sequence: CASSLAGTGASNYGYTF. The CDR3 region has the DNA TGTGCCAGCAGCTTAGCCGGGACAGGGGCCTCTAACTATGGCTACACCTTC.

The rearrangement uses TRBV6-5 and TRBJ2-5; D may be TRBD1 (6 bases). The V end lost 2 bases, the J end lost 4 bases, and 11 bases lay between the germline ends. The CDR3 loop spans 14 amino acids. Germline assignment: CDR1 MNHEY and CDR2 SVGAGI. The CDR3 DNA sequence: TGTGCCAGCAGTTACCTCCAGGGGACAGAGACCCAGTACTTC. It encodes CASSYLQGTETQYF.

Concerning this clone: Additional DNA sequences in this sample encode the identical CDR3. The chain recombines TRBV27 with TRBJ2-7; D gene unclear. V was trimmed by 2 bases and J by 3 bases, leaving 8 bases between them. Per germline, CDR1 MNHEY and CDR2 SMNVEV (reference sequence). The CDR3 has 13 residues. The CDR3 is CASSLGRHYEQYF. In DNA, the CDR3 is TGTGCCAGCAGTTTAGGGCGGCACTACGAGCAGTACTTC.

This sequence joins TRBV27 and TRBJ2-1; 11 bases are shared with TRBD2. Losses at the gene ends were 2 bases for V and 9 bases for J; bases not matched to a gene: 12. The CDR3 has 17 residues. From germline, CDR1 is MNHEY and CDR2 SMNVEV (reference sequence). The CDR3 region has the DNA TGTGCCAGCAGTTTAACCCGACTAGCGGGGCATCCCCCTGAGCAGTTCTTC. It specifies CASSLTRLAGHPPEQFF.

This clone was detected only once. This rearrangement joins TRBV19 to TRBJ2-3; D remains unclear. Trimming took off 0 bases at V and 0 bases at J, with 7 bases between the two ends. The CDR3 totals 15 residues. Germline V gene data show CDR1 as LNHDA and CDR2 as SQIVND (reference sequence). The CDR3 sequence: CASSIEDGSTDTQYF. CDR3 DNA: TGTGCCAGTAGTATAGAGGACGGGAGCACAGATACGCAGTATTTT.

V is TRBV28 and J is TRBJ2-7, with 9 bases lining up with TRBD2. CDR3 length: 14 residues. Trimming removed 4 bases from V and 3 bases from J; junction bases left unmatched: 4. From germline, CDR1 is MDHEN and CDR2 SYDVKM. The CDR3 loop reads CASSYGLANYEQYF. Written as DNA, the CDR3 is TGTGCCAGCAGTTATGGACTAGCGAACTACGAGCAGTACTTC.

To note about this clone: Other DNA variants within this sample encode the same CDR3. The CDR3 DNA reads TGTGCCAGCTCTCCGGGCAGGGGGCTGGATCAGCCCCAGCATTTT. Protein product: CASSPGRGLDQPQHF. The chain couples TRBV18 to TRBJ1-5; 8 positions agree with TRBD1. With V trimmed by 6 bases and J by 5 bases, 9 bases remained unmatched. This CDR3 is built from 15 residues. Germline lookup yields CDR1 KGHSH and CDR2 LQKENI. Based on the CDR3 plus reference TRBV18 and TRBJ1-5, the full variable domain is NAGVMQNPRHLVRRRGQEARLRCSPMKGHSHVYWYRQLPEEGLKFMVYLQKENIIDESGMPKERFSAEFPKEGPSILRIQQVVRGDSAAYFCASSPGRGLDQPQHFGDGTRLSIL.

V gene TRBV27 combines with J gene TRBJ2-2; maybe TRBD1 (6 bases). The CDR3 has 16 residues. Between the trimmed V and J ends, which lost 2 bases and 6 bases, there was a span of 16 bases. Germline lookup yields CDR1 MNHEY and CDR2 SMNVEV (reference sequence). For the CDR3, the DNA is TGTGCCAGCAGTTTAGGGGTAGGGGGAATCGCCGGGGAGCTGTTTTTT. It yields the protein CASSLGVGGIAGELFF.

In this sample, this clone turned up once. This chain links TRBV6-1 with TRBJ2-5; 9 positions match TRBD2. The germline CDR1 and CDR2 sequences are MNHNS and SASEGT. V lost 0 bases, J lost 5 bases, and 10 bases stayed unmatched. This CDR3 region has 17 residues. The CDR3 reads CASSEAYQGLAKETQYF. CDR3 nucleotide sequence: TGTGCCAGCAGTGAAGCTTATCAGGGACTAGCAAAGGAGACCCAGTACTTC.

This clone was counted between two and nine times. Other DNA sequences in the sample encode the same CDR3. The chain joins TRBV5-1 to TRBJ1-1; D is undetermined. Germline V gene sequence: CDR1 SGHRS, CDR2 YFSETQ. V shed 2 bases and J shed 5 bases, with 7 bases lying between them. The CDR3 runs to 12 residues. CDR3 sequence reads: CASSLGPTEAFF. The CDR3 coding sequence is TGCGCCAGCAGCTTAGGACCTACTGAAGCTTTCTTT.

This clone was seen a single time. CDR3 sequence reads: CASSESKLDTPLTNEQFF. In DNA, the CDR3 is TGCGCCAGCAGCGAAAGTAAACTCGACACCCCCTTGACGAATGAGCAGTTCTTC. The genes are TRBV4-1 and TRBJ2-7, with D unresolved. The end of the DNA aligns better with TRBJ2-1, so the J call may be wrong. This CDR3 contains 18 residues. Per germline, CDR1 MGHRA and CDR2 YSYEKL.

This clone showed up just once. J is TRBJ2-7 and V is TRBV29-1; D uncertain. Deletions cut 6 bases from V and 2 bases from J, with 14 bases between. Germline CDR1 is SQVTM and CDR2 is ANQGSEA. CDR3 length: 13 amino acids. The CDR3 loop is CSVELGSAYEQYF. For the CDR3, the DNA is TGCAGCGTAGAACTGGGGTCCGCCTACGAGCAGTACTTC.

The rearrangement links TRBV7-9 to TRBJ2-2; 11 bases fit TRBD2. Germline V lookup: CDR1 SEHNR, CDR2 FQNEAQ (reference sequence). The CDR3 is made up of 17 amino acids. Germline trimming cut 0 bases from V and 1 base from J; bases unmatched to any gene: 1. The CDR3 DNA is TGTGCCAGCAGCTTAGCCGGACTAGCGGGGAACACCGGGGAGCTGTTTTTT. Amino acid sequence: CASSLAGLAGNTGELFF. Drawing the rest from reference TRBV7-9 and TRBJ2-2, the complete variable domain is DTGVSQNPRHKITKRGQNVTFRCDPISEHNRLYWYRQTLGQGPEFLTYFQNEAQLEKSRLLSDRFSAERPKGSFSTLEIQRTEQGDSAMYLCASSLAGLAGNTGELFFGEGSRLTVL.

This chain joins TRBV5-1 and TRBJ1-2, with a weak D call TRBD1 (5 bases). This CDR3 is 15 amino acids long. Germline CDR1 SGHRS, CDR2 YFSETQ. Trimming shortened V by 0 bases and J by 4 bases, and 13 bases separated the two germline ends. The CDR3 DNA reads TGCGCCAGCAGCTTGGGTGACAGCTCGGGCTATGGCTACACCTTC. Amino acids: CASSLGDSSGYGYTF.

In DNA, the CDR3 is TGTGCCAGCACCAGGGACACCGGGGAGCTGTTTTTT. Translated, it gives CASTRDTGELFF. This chain joins TRBV6-6 and TRBJ2-2; the D gene is possibly TRBD1 (5 bases). The germline CDR1 and CDR2 sequences are MNHNY and SVGAGI (reference sequence). The CDR3 sequence is 12 residues long. V was clipped by 7 bases and J by 3 bases, with 6 bases between them.

In nucleotides, the CDR3 is TGTGCCAGCGTTTGGACAGGGGTGGCCGGGGAGCTGTTTTTT. It codes for CASVWTGVAGELFF. The rearrangement links TRBV7-8 to TRBJ2-2; 9 bases map to TRBD1. Germline trimming cut 8 bases from V and 6 bases from J; bases unmatched to any gene: 7. CDR1 and CDR2 from the germline V gene are SGHVS and FQNEAQ. The CDR3 contains 14 residues.

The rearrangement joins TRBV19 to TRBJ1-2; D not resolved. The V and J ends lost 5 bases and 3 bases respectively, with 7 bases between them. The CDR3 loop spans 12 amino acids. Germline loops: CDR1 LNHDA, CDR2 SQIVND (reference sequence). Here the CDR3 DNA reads TGTGCCAGTAGTGAGGAGGACTATGGCTACACCTTC. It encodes CASSEEDYGYTF.

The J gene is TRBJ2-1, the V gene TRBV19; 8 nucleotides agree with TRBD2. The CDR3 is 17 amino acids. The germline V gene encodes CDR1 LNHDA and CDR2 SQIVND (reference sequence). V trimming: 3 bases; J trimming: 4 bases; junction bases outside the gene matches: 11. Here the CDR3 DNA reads TGTGCCAGTAGTATTGGGGGACTAGGAGGGGGTTACAATGAGCAGTTCTTC. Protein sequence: CASSIGGLGGGYNEQFF.

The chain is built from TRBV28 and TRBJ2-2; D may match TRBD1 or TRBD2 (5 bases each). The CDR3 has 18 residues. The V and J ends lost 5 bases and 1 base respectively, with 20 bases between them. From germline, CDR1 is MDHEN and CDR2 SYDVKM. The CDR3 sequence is CASSPTPGTTENTGELFF. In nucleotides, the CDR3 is TGTGCCAGCAGTCCCACCCCCGGGACGACGGAGAACACCGGGGAGCTGTTTTTT.